One sample yielded the 8 T cell receptor beta chains listed below, sequenced in a study of cytomegalovirus exposure and HLA in healthy donors. Amplification used 60 Vbeta primers and 13 Jbeta primers. The data were produced by immunoSEQ multiplex PCR, yet TCRdb's version contains in-frame clones alone and is incomplete. Seen here are 120,000 to 150,000 clones, around two thirds observed once, and the top ten hold around 1.9%. The sequencing sample was made of PBMCs. These receptor sequences come from a male donor in good health and CMV-seronegative.

The chain is built from TRBV28 and TRBJ2-7; 9 bases line up with TRBD1. In germline, CDR1 is MDHEN, CDR2 SYDVKM. V shed 7 bases, J shed 0 bases, and the junction held 10 bases outside the gene matches. The CDR3 contains 16 residues. Here the CDR3 DNA reads TGTGCCAGCACCCTCGCCGGGACAGGGAGCTCCTACGAGCAGTACTTC. The encoded protein is CASTLAGTGSSYEQYF.

The gene calls are TRBV19 and TRBJ2-7; 9 bases are shared with TRBD2. This CDR3 has 14 amino acids. The germline V gene encodes CDR1 LNHDA and CDR2 SQIVND (reference sequence). J gave up 4 bases and V 8 bases, and 9 bases lay outside the gene matches. CDR3 DNA: TGTGCCAGTCAAGGGACTAGCCCTCCTTACGAGCAGTACTTC. Amino acids: CASQGTSPPYEQYF.

The chain combines TRBV5-6 with TRBJ1-4; D may be TRBD1 (6 bases). The CDR3 length is 15 residues. CDR1 and CDR2 from the germline V gene are SGHDT and YYEEEE. Trimming shortened V by 5 bases and J by 2 bases, and 13 bases separated the two germline ends. The CDR3 DNA is TGTGCCAGCAGAGACTACAGGGCGACTAATGAAAAACTGTTTTTT. It specifies CASRDYRATNEKLFF.

The chain uses TRBV7-9 and TRBJ2-5; TRBD2 agrees at 9 bases. Looked up from germline, CDR1 is SEHNR and CDR2 is FQNEAQ (reference sequence). Unmatched junction bases numbered 6, after V lost 2 bases and J lost 5 bases. The CDR3 length is 15 residues. Written as DNA, the CDR3 is TGTGCCAGCAGCTTATTCGCGGGGGGGCATGAGACCCAGTACTTC. Encoded protein: CASSLFAGGHETQYF. The full variable domain, completed using reference TRBV7-9 and TRBJ2-5, is DTGVSQNPRHKITKRGQNVTFRCDPISEHNRLYWYRQTLGQGPEFLTYFQNEAQLEKSRLLSDRFSAERPKGSFSTLEIQRTEQGDSAMYLCASSLFAGGHETQYFGPGTRLLVL.

This clone was picked up one time. This chain's CDR3 is CASSPTDSSGNGYTF. In DNA form, the CDR3 reads TGTGCCAGCTCACCCACCGATAGTTCAGGGAACGGCTACACCTTC. The V call is TRBV18, the J call TRBJ1-2; D may be TRBD1 (5 bases). Germline CDR1 reads KGHSH; CDR2 reads LQKENI. With 3 bases removed from V and 8 bases from J, the gap between germline ends came to 19 bases. This CDR3 has 15 amino acids.

J is TRBJ2-7 and V is TRBV7-8; 10 bases are shared with TRBD1. Germline lookup yields CDR1 SGHVS and CDR2 FQNEAQ. CDR3 length equals 16 residues. The V and J ends lost 2 bases and 3 bases, in that order; junction bases with no gene match: 7. CDR3 in DNA: TGTGCCAGCAGCTTACAGCGGAGGGACAGGGGCTACGAGCAGTACTTC. Protein: CASSLQRRDRGYEQYF.

The genes are TRBV29-1 and TRBJ2-7; TRBD1 matches 7 bases. The V gene's germline CDR1 is SQVTM and CDR2 ANQGSEA. V dropped 7 bases and J dropped 0; count of bases not matched to a gene: 3. The CDR3 length is 12 residues. CDR3 DNA sequence: TGCAGCGGGGGGACAGCCTCCTACGAGCAGTACTTC. It encodes CSGGTASYEQYF.

This clone has a handful of counts. The chain couples TRBV28 to TRBJ2-5; 8 positions match TRBD2. Near its end, the DNA agrees better with TRBJ2-7, so the J call may be wrong. This CDR3 comprises 15 residues. CDR1 and CDR2 from the germline V gene are MDHEN and SYDVKM. The DNA of the CDR3 is TGTGCCAGCAGGGGTAGCGGGGACCGCTCCTACGAGCAGTACTTC. This translates into CASRGSGDRSYEQYF.